This record covers a single T cell receptor beta chain. This specimen comes from a study of T cell changes during pregnancy in multiple sclerosis. The CDR3 is made up of 14 amino acids. V lost 3 bases, J lost 9 bases, and 8 bases stayed unmatched. From germline, CDR1 is SGHTA and CDR2 FQGTGA. Using immunoSEQ multiplex PCR, the repertoire was profiled, and TCRdb retains in-frame clones only, with some absent. Here the sample spans around 45,000 clones, around 92% being singletons. This clonotype was obtained from a female donor in good health, enrolled as a control in a pregnancy study. The sample here was CD4+ T cells from peripheral blood mononuclear cells, taken in the second trimester of pregnancy. The chain uses TRBV7-3 and TRBJ2-1; TRBD2 aligns across 7 bases. CDR3 loop: CASSFGTTGSEQFF. In DNA form, the CDR3 reads TGTGCCAGCAGCTTCGGGACTACCGGCAGTGAGCAGTTCTTC.